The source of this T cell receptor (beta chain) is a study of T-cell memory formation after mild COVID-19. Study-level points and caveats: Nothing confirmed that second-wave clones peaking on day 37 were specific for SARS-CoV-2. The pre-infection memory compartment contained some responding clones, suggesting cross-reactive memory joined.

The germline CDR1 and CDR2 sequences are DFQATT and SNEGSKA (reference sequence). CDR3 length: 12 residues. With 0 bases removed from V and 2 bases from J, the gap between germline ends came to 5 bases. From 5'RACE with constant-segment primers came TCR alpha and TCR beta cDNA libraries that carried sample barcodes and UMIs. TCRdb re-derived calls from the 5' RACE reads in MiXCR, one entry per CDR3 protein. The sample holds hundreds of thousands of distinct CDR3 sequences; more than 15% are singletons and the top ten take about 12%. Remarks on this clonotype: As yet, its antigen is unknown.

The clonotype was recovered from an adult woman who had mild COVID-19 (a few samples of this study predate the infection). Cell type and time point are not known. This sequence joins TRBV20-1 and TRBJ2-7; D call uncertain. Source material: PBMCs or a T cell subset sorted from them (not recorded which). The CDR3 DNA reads TGCAGTGCTAGAGAGGGTACCTACGAGCAGTACTTC. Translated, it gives CSAREGTYEQYF.